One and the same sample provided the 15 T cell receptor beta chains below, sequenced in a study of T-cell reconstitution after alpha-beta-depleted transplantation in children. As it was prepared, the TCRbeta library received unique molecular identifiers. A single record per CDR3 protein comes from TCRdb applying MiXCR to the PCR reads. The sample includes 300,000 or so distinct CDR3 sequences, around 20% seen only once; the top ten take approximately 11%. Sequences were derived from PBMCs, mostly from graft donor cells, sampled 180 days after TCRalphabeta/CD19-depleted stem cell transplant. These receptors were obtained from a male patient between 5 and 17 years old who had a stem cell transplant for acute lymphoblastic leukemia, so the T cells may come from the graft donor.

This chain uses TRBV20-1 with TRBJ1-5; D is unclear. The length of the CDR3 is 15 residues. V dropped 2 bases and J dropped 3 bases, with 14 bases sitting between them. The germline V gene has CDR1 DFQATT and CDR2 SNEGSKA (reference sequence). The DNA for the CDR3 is TGCAGTGCTAGAATAGCCGGAGCCCACAATCAGCCCCAGCATTTT. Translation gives CSARIAGAHNQPQHF.

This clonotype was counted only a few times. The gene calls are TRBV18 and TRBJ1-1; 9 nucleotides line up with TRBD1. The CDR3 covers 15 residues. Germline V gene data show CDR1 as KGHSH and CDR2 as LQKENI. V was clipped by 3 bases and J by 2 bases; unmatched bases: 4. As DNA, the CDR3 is TGTGCCAGCTCACCCCTACAGGGGGCCAACACTGAAGCTTTCTTT. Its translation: CASSPLQGANTEAFF.

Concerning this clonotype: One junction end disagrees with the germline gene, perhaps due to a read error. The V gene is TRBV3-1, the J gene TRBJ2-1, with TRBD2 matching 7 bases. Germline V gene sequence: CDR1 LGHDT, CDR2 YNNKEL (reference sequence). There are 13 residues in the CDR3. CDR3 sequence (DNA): TGTGCCAGCAGTCGACAGCCTTCGGGGGGATCCATCTTC. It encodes CASSRQPSGGSIF.

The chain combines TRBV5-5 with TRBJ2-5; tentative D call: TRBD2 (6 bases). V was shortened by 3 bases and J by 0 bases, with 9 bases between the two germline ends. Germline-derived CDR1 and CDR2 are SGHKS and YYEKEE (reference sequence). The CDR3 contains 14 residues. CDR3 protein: CASSSGLYQETQYF. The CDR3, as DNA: TGTGCCAGCAGCTCGGGACTTTACCAAGAGACCCAGTACTTC.

This chain's CDR3 is CASSLERTRGNYGYTF. Here the CDR3 DNA reads TGCGCCAGCAGCTTGGAGCGGACAAGGGGGAACTATGGCTACACCTTC. The gene calls are TRBV5-1 and TRBJ1-2, with a tentative D call TRBD1 (6 bases). V was pared by 0 bases and J by 2 bases, with 14 bases between. The germline CDR1 and CDR2 sequences are SGHRS and YFSETQ. The CDR3 consists of 16 residues.

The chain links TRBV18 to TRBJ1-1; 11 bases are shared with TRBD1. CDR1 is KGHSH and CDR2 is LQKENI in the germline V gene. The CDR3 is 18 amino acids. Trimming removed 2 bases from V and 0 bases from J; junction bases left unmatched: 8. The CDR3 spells CASSPMLRTGGLNTEAFF. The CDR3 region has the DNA TGTGCCAGCTCACCAATGCTCAGGACAGGGGGCTTGAACACTGAAGCTTTCTTT.

This CDR3 reads CASSESGRAVGQGQNIQYF. CDR3 DNA: TGTGCCAGCAGTGAATCAGGACGGGCCGTGGGACAGGGGCAAAACATTCAGTACTTC. The rearrangement links TRBV2 to TRBJ2-4, with TRBD1 identical over 10 bases. V dropped 2 bases and J dropped 5; count of bases not matched to a gene: 15. The length of the CDR3 is 19 residues. Germline V lookup: CDR1 SNHLY, CDR2 FYNNEI.

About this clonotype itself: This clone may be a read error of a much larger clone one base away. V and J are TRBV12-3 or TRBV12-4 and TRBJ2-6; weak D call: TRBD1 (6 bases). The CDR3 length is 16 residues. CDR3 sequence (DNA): TGTGCCAGCAGTTTAGTAGGGGGATCAGGGGCCAACGTCCTGGCTTTC. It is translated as CASSLVGGSGANVLAF.

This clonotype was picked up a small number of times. CDR3 residues: CSVGPLAGDYEQYF. Here the CDR3 DNA reads TGCAGTGTCGGACCCCTAGCGGGGGACTACGAGCAGTACTTC. The genes are TRBV20-1 and TRBJ2-7; 10 bases match TRBD2. J gave up 3 bases and V 7 bases, and 9 bases lay outside the gene matches. Germline V gene data show CDR1 as DFQATT and CDR2 as SNEGSKA (reference sequence). CDR3 size: 14 residues.

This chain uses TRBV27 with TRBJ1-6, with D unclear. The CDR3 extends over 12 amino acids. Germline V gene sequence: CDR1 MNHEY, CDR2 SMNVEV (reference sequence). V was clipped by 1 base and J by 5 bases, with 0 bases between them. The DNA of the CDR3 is TGTGCCAGCAGTTTATATAATTCACCCCTCCACTTT. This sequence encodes CASSLYNSPLHF.

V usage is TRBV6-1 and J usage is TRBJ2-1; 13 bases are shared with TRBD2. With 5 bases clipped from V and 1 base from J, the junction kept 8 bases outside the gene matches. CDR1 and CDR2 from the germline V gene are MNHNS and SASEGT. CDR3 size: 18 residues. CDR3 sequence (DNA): TGTGCCAGCAGTCCCCTTGGACTAGCGGGAGTATCCTACAATGAGCAGTTCTTC. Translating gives CASSPLGLAGVSYNEQFF.

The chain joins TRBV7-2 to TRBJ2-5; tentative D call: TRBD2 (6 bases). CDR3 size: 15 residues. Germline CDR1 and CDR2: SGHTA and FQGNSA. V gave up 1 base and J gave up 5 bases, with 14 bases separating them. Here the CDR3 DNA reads TGTGCCAGCAGCTTAGGGCCGGGAGTCTTGGAGACCCAGTACTTC. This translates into CASSLGPGVLETQYF.

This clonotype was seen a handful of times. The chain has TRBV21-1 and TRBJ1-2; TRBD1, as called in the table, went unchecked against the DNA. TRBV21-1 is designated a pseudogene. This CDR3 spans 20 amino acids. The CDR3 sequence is CASSKEGVGDRGLGYYGYTF. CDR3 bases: TGTGCCAGCAGCAAAGAAGGAGTTGGAGACAGGGGGCTAGGATACTATGGCTACACCTTC.

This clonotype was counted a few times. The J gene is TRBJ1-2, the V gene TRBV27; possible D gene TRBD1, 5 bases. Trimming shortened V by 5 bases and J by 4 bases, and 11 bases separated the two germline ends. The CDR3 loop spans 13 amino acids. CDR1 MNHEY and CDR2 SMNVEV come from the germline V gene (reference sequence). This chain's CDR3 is CASSPRVSYGYTF. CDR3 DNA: TGTGCCAGCAGTCCCAGGGTTAGCTATGGCTACACCTTC.

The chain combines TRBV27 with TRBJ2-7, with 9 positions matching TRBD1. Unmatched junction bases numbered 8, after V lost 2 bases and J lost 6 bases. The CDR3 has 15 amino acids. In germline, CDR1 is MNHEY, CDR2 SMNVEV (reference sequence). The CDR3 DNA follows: TGTGCCAGCAGTTTAACCGGGACAGGGTCCGCCGAGCAGTACTTC. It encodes CASSLTGTGSAEQYF.